The rows below give T cell receptor beta chains drawn from one sample of a study of T cells in Graves' hyperthyroidism and ophthalmopathy. TCRdb itself ran the multiplex PCR reads through MiXCR, one entry per CDR3 protein. Of about 640,000 distinct CDR3 sequences in the sample, roughly 20% were seen once. Sample: blood. The origin of the receptors is a man aged 30 to 39 with Graves' ophthalmopathy. The CDR3 runs from the conserved cysteine through the conserved F or W. The D gene is left open where the match is weak. The size field is filled for only some rows; it gives once, few, many or a size class.

J gene,D gene,V gene,clone size,CDR3 DNA,CDR3 protein
TRBJ2-2,-,TRBV3-1,-,TGTGCCAGCAGCCAAGTGCAACAGGTGAACACCGGGGAGCTGTTTTTT,CASSQVQQVNTGELFF
TRBJ2-1,-,TRBV20-1,few,TGCAGTGCTAGAGTGGGGAGGAGTTACAATGAGCAGTTCTTC,CSARVGRSYNEQFF
TRBJ2-1,TRBD2,TRBV12-3/TRBV12-4,many,TGTGCCAGCAGTCGGACTAGTTGGAACAATGAGCAGTTCTTC,CASSRTSWNNEQFF
TRBJ1-1,TRBD1,TRBV9,-,TGTGCCAGCGCAGGGGGCGCGGACACTGAAGCTTTCTTT,CASAGGADTEAFF
TRBJ1-1,-,TRBV6-1,many,TGTGCCAGCAGTCCCCCTGGAAGGGGCGCCTTGAACACTGAAGCTTTCTTT,CASSPPGRGALNTEAFF
TRBJ2-7,-,TRBV6-9,-,TGTGCCAGCAGTTACAGTACGAAGCAGTACTTC,CASSYSTKQYF
TRBJ2-7,-,TRBV3-1,few,TGTGCCAGCAGTAACAGGGGGGGTCCCTACGAGCAGTACTTC,CASSNRGGPYEQYF
TRBJ2-1,-,TRBV5-1,many,TGCGCCAGCAGCTTGGGGTATTCCGATGAGCAGTTCTTC,CASSLGYSDEQFF
TRBJ2-7,-,TRBV10-3,many,TGTGCCATCAGTGAGGGGCCCAAGGGTTACGAGCAGTACTTC,CAISEGPKGYEQYF
TRBJ2-2,-,TRBV2,-,TGTGCCAGCAGTGAACTAAGGTCAGAATCGTCCGGGGAGCTGTTTTTT,CASSELRSESSGELFF
TRBJ2-5,-,TRBV15,few,TGTGCCACCAGCAGAGATCTCGTCAACCAAGAGACCCAGTACTTC,CATSRDLVNQETQYF
TRBJ2-5,-,TRBV20-1,many,TGCAGTGCAGAAAAAGGGACCCAGTACTTC,CSAEKGTQYF
TRBJ1-3,-,TRBV7-9,-,TGTGCCAGCAGACTACAGGAAACAGACTCTGGAAACACCATATATTTT,CASRLQETDSGNTIYF
TRBJ2-7,-,TRBV13,few,TGTGCCAGCAGCTTAGACAGGGAGCCCCTCTACGAGCAGTACTTC,CASSLDREPLYEQYF
TRBJ2-5,-,TRBV10-3,many,TGTGCCATCAGTGAGTTTGAGGGACGGCAAGAGACCCAGTACTTC,CAISEFEGRQETQYF
TRBJ2-1,TRBD1,TRBV7-9,-,TGTGCCAGCAGCTTAGAAAGGGGGCCGCGATGGGAGCAGTTCTTC,CASSLERGPRWEQFF
TRBJ1-4,-,TRBV3-1,many,TGTGCCAGTTCTACACCGGGGACTAATGAAAAACTGTTTTTT,CASSTPGTNEKLFF
TRBJ1-5,-,TRBV12-3/TRBV12-4,-,TGTGCCAGCAGGAGCTCGTCGGCCCCCTATCAGCCCCAGCATTTT,CASRSSSAPYQPQHF
TRBJ2-1,TRBD2,TRBV10-3,few,TGTGCCATCAGTGCCCCGAAGCTAGCGGGAGCCAATGAGCAGTTCTTC,CAISAPKLAGANEQFF
TRBJ2-7,TRBD2,TRBV28,-,TGTGCCAGCAGGGCCGGGACTAGCGGGACCCACGAGCAGTACTTC,CASRAGTSGTHEQYF
TRBJ2-2,-,TRBV12-3/TRBV12-4,few,TGTGCCAGCAGTTTAGCGGTTAGCGGGGAGCTGTTTTTT,CASSLAVSGELFF
TRBJ2-5,TRBD1,TRBV7-2,many,TGTGCCAGCAGCTTATCTCCAGGGGGCGCGTCAGAGACCCAGTACTTC,CASSLSPGGASETQYF
TRBJ2-7,-,TRBV9,-,TGTGCCAGCAGCGGACAGGAGGCTGGACCGCGGGAGCAGTACTTC,CASSGQEAGPREQYF
TRBJ2-7,TRBD1,TRBV7-2,few,TGTGCCAGCAGCCCCCTACAGGGGACCCCCTACGAGCAGTACTTC,CASSPLQGTPYEQYF
TRBJ2-1,TRBD2,TRBV11-2,many,TGTGCCAGCAGGCCTACTAGCGGGAATTACAATGAGCAGTTCTTC,CASRPTSGNYNEQFF
TRBJ2-7,-,TRBV7-2,few,TGTGCCAGCAGCTTAGGACCACCAGCCTCCTACGAGCAGTACTTC,CASSLGPPASYEQYF
TRBJ2-5,-,TRBV14,few,TGTGCCAGCAGCCAACTGGGACCGATAAAGATACAGTACTTC,CASSQLGPIKIQYF
TRBJ1-1,-,TRBV19,-,TGTGCCAGTAGGGCAAGAAACACTGAAGCTTTCTTT,CASRARNTEAFF
TRBJ2-4,TRBD1,TRBV7-2,few,TGTGCCAGCAGCTCACCGGGACAGGGTTCCAAAAACATTCAGTACTTC,CASSSPGQGSKNIQYF
TRBJ2-1,TRBD2,TRBV30,few,TGTGCCTGGAGTATTGAGCGGGAGTTTAGTATTTCCTACAATGAGCAGTTCTTC,CAWSIEREFSISYNEQFF
TRBJ2-7,-,TRBV11-2,once,TGTGCCAGCAGCTTAGGAGGCTTGTGTGAGGGCCAGTACGAGCAGTACTTC,CASSLGGLCEGQYEQYF
TRBJ2-2,-,TRBV19,-,TGTGCCAGTAGTATGTGGGACACCGGGGAGCTGTTTTTT,CASSMWDTGELFF
TRBJ2-2,-,TRBV28,-,TGTGCCAGCAGCCCCTACCGGGACATACACACCGGGGAGCTGTTTTTT,CASSPYRDIHTGELFF
TRBJ2-5,TRBD2,TRBV4-1,few,TGCGCCAGCAGACGCGGACTAGCGGAAGAGACCCAGTACTTC,CASRRGLAEETQYF
TRBJ2-2,-,TRBV7-9,few,TGTGCCAGCAGCCCGTCCGGGGCCACCGGGGAGCTGTTTTTT,CASSPSGATGELFF
TRBJ1-1,TRBD1,TRBV11-2,few,TGTGCCAGCAGCTCGACCGGACAGGGTGGGAGCACTGAAGCCTTCTTT,CASSSTGQGGSTEAFF
TRBJ2-7,-,TRBV27,few,TGTGCCAGCAGTTTACGTCCCCGGGAGCCTCCCCACGAGCAGTACTTC,CASSLRPREPPHEQYF